The rows below give T cell receptor beta chains drawn from one sample of a study of blood T cell repertoires in COVID-19. Assay used: immunoSEQ multiplex PCR; TCRdb lists only in-frame clones, some missing. The data show about 49,000 clones, around 86% seen once. Sequencing was performed on peripheral blood. All receptors come from a human donor in a cohort sampled during active COVID-19. Both conserved end residues are part of each CDR3. D genes are given only for firm matches. Clone size is not always given. Where it is, it says once, few, many or a class for expanded clones.

clone_size: -
d_call: -
j_call: TRBJ2-2
v_call: TRBV19
cdr3_nt: TGTGCCAGTAGTATGGCAGGGCCGAACACCGGGGAGCTGTTTTTT
cdr3_aa: CASSMAGPNTGELFF

clone_size: -
d_call: TRBD1
j_call: TRBJ2-3
v_call: TRBV7-9
cdr3_nt: TGTGCCAGCAGCCAGGGACAGGGGTCCACAGATACGCAGTATTTT
cdr3_aa: CASSQGQGSTDTQYF

clone_size: -
d_call: TRBD2
j_call: TRBJ2-3
v_call: TRBV5-4
cdr3_nt: TGTGCCAGCAGCTTAGCAGGACTAGCGGGAGGGGATACGCAGTATTTT
cdr3_aa: CASSLAGLAGGDTQYF

clone_size: once
d_call: -
j_call: TRBJ2-7
v_call: TRBV28
cdr3_nt: TGTGCCAGCAGTTTTGACACGGGGGCCTACGAGCAGTACTTC
cdr3_aa: CASSFDTGAYEQYF

clone_size: -
d_call: TRBD1
j_call: TRBJ2-5
v_call: TRBV25-1
cdr3_nt: TGTGCCAGCACGCGGACAGGGGGCTTTCAAGAGACCCAGTACTTC
cdr3_aa: CASTRTGGFQETQYF

clone_size: -
d_call: -
j_call: TRBJ1-2
v_call: TRBV4-1
cdr3_nt: TGCGCCAGCAGCCAAGGAAGACACAGATCTAACTATGGCTACACCTTC
cdr3_aa: CASSQGRHRSNYGYTF

clone_size: -
d_call: -
j_call: TRBJ1-5
v_call: TRBV5-5
cdr3_nt: TGTGCCAGCAGCTTGCGGTCATATAGCAATCAGCCCCAGCATTTT
cdr3_aa: CASSLRSYSNQPQHF

clone_size: -
d_call: TRBD1
j_call: TRBJ1-2
v_call: TRBV6-5
cdr3_nt: TGTGCCAGCAGTCACGACAGGGTCTATGGCTACACCTTC
cdr3_aa: CASSHDRVYGYTF

clone_size: -
d_call: -
j_call: TRBJ1-5
v_call: TRBV28
cdr3_nt: TGTGCCAGCAGCCGGGGGGTAGGGGGCAATCAGCCCCAGCATTTT
cdr3_aa: CASSRGVGGNQPQHF

clone_size: -
d_call: -
j_call: TRBJ2-2
v_call: TRBV6-1
cdr3_nt: TGTGCCAGCAGTGAAAGCTGGTCAGGTTACACCGGGGAGCTGTTTTTT
cdr3_aa: CASSESWSGYTGELFF

clone_size: -
d_call: TRBD1
j_call: TRBJ2-7
v_call: TRBV5-1
cdr3_nt: TGCGCCAGCAGCCCGGCGGGACAGGGTTACGAGCAGTACTTC
cdr3_aa: CASSPAGQGYEQYF

clone_size: -
d_call: TRBD1
j_call: TRBJ1-2
v_call: TRBV7-3
cdr3_nt: TGTGCCAGCAGCCTAAGTGGGGACAGAAACTATGGCTACACCTTC
cdr3_aa: CASSLSGDRNYGYTF

clone_size: -
d_call: -
j_call: TRBJ2-3
v_call: TRBV7-3
cdr3_nt: TGTGCCAGCAGCTTAGGCTCGTTAAGTACAGATACGCAGTATTTT
cdr3_aa: CASSLGSLSTDTQYF

clone_size: -
d_call: -
j_call: TRBJ1-2
v_call: TRBV7-9
cdr3_nt: TGTGCCAGCAGCCCGGACAAAACTAACTATGGCTACACCTTC
cdr3_aa: CASSPDKTNYGYTF

clone_size: -
d_call: -
j_call: TRBJ2-7
v_call: TRBV29-1
cdr3_nt: TGCAGCGTTGCCGTCCCAGCAGGCCCCTACGAGCAGTACTTC
cdr3_aa: CSVAVPAGPYEQYF

clone_size: -
d_call: -
j_call: TRBJ2-1
v_call: TRBV2
cdr3_nt: TGTGCCAGCAAGGGCTCAAGCGGCTCCTACAATGAGCAGTTCTTC
cdr3_aa: CASKGSSGSYNEQFF

clone_size: -
d_call: -
j_call: TRBJ2-7
v_call: TRBV7-9
cdr3_nt: TGTGCCAGCAGCAGCAGGACAGCCCCCTACGAGCAGTACTTC
cdr3_aa: CASSSRTAPYEQYF

clone_size: -
d_call: TRBD1
j_call: TRBJ2-1
v_call: TRBV3-1/TRBV3-2
cdr3_nt: TGTGCCAGCAGCCAAGGTACAGGGGATTTCAATGAGCAGTTCTTC
cdr3_aa: CASSQGTGDFNEQFF

clone_size: -
d_call: TRBD2
j_call: TRBJ2-7
v_call: TRBV27
cdr3_nt: TGTGCCAGCAGTGGACTAGCAGCCTACGAGCAGTACTTC
cdr3_aa: CASSGLAAYEQYF

clone_size: -
d_call: TRBD2
j_call: TRBJ2-3
v_call: TRBV7-9
cdr3_nt: TGTGCCAGCAGCTTAGGGTCAGGGAGGGAGAAAGATACGCAGTATTTT
cdr3_aa: CASSLGSGREKDTQYF

clone_size: -
d_call: TRBD2
j_call: TRBJ2-7
v_call: TRBV6-5
cdr3_nt: TGTGCCAGTAAAAGGACTAGCGAAGAGCAGTACTTC
cdr3_aa: CASKRTSEEQYF

clone_size: -
d_call: -
j_call: TRBJ2-7
v_call: TRBV11-2
cdr3_nt: TGTGCCAGCAGCTTAGTGTGGGGGCCCTCCTACGAGCAGTACTTC
cdr3_aa: CASSLVWGPSYEQYF

clone_size: medium-sized
d_call: TRBD1
j_call: TRBJ1-2
v_call: TRBV12-3/TRBV12-4
cdr3_nt: TGTGCCAGCAGCCTTGACAGGGCGGGTGGCTACACCTTC
cdr3_aa: CASSLDRAGGYTF

clone_size: -
d_call: -
j_call: TRBJ2-1
v_call: TRBV7-3
cdr3_nt: TGTGCCAGCAGCCCTACGCCTAACTCCTACAATGAGCAGTTCTTC
cdr3_aa: CASSPTPNSYNEQFF

clone_size: -
d_call: TRBD2
j_call: TRBJ2-3
v_call: TRBV9
cdr3_nt: TGTGCCAGCCAGAGAGCTAGCGGGAGCCTGAGGCAGTATTTT
cdr3_aa: CASQRASGSLRQYF

clone_size: once
d_call: -
j_call: TRBJ2-1
v_call: TRBV7-9
cdr3_nt: TGTGCCAGCAGCTTAACCCAGGGGAACAATGAGCAGTTCTTC
cdr3_aa: CASSLTQGNNEQFF

clone_size: -
d_call: -
j_call: TRBJ2-5
v_call: TRBV3-1/TRBV3-2
cdr3_nt: TGTGCCAGCAGCCAAGATCAAGGGACTCCTGCCTACTTC
cdr3_aa: CASSQDQGTPAYF

clone_size: -
d_call: -
j_call: TRBJ2-7
v_call: TRBV18
cdr3_nt: TGTGCCAGCTCACCACAGTCCAGGGCGGGGGAGCAGTACTTC
cdr3_aa: CASSPQSRAGEQYF

clone_size: -
d_call: -
j_call: TRBJ1-1
v_call: TRBV7-9
cdr3_nt: TGTGCCAGCAGCTTAGTGGGAGGGGACACTGAAGCTTTCTTT
cdr3_aa: CASSLVGGDTEAFF

clone_size: -
d_call: -
j_call: TRBJ1-6
v_call: TRBV27
cdr3_nt: TGTGCCAGCAGTTTAGTCAGGGCTAATTCACCCCTCCACTTT
cdr3_aa: CASSLVRANSPLHF

clone_size: -
d_call: -
j_call: TRBJ1-6
v_call: TRBV7-8
cdr3_nt: TGTGCCAGCAGCTTAGCGGGGACAAATGGGTATAATTCACCCCTCCACTTT
cdr3_aa: CASSLAGTNGYNSPLHF

clone_size: -
d_call: TRBD1
j_call: TRBJ1-5
v_call: TRBV27
cdr3_nt: TGTGCCAGCAGTCCTACAGGGGGGCGCGGTCAGCCCCAGCATTTT
cdr3_aa: CASSPTGGRGQPQHF

clone_size: -
d_call: TRBD1
j_call: TRBJ2-5
v_call: TRBV28
cdr3_nt: TGTGCCAGCAGCCCGGACAGGGGACTACAAGAGACCCAGTACTTC
cdr3_aa: CASSPDRGLQETQYF

clone_size: -
d_call: TRBD1
j_call: TRBJ2-2
v_call: TRBV2
cdr3_nt: TGTGCCAGCAGCACGACAGGGGGCGGCACCGGGGAGCTGTTTTTT
cdr3_aa: CASSTTGGGTGELFF

clone_size: few
d_call: TRBD1
j_call: TRBJ2-3
v_call: TRBV5-1
cdr3_nt: TGCGCCAGCAGCTTGGAACAGGGGGCGGCGGATACGCAGTATTTT
cdr3_aa: CASSLEQGAADTQYF

clone_size: -
d_call: TRBD1
j_call: TRBJ2-7
v_call: TRBV18
cdr3_nt: TGTGCCAGCTCACCGGCATCCAGGGGGCCCTACGAGCAGTACTTC
cdr3_aa: CASSPASRGPYEQYF

clone_size: -
d_call: -
j_call: TRBJ2-1
v_call: TRBV27
cdr3_nt: TGTGCCAGCAGTTTAATCTTCGGGAGAAGTCATGAGCAGTTCTTC
cdr3_aa: CASSLIFGRSHEQFF

clone_size: -
d_call: TRBD1
j_call: TRBJ2-1
v_call: TRBV9
cdr3_nt: TGTGCCAGCAGCTATCGACAGGGTGAGTTCGGTGAGCAGTTCTTC
cdr3_aa: CASSYRQGEFGEQFF

clone_size: few
d_call: -
j_call: TRBJ2-1
v_call: TRBV28
cdr3_nt: TGTGCCAGCAGTGGTAGCGCAGAACGCTCCTACAATGAGCAGTTCTTC
cdr3_aa: CASSGSAERSYNEQFF

clone_size: -
d_call: TRBD2
j_call: TRBJ2-7
v_call: TRBV6-5
cdr3_nt: TGTGCCAGCAGTCCCTTGGGGGAGGGCCCGGGGGAGCAGTACTTC
cdr3_aa: CASSPLGEGPGEQYF

clone_size: -
d_call: TRBD2
j_call: TRBJ2-1
v_call: TRBV3-1/TRBV3-2
cdr3_nt: TGTGCCAGCAGCCCATTAAAGCGGGAGGGTAAATTCAGCTCCTACAATGAGCAGTTCTTC
cdr3_aa: CASSPLKREGKFSSYNEQFF

clone_size: -
d_call: -
j_call: TRBJ1-2
v_call: TRBV5-6
cdr3_nt: TGTGCCAGCAGCTTCAGAGGGAGCACTAACTATGGCTACACCTTC
cdr3_aa: CASSFRGSTNYGYTF